This TCR beta chain came from a study of blood T cell repertoires in COVID-19. Background on the study: PBMCs, B-cell-depleted T cells, or T cells were the source of the cDNA or gDNA that made up the material.

Some clones are missing from TCRdb's copy, which holds only in-frame ones; the method was immunoSEQ multiplex PCR. The table has some 370,000 clones, under 85% seen once. CDR3 length: 15 amino acids. Germline V gene sequence: CDR1 SGDLS, CDR2 YYNGEE. Losses at the gene ends were 0 bases for V and 0 bases for J; bases not matched to a gene: 2. The source material was PBMCs or T cells enriched from blood (not recorded which). This chain uses TRBV9 with TRBJ1-1, with 7 bases lining up with TRBD1. The sequence was collected from a woman in her forties or fifties who had recovered from COVID-19. The CDR3 nucleotides are TGTGCCAGCAGCGTAGAGGGGGCGATGAACACTGAAGCTTTCTTT. Its translation: CASSVEGAMNTEAFF.